Presented here are 24 T cell receptor beta chains from one specimen sequenced in a study of T cell changes during pregnancy in multiple sclerosis. Clones were sequenced by immunoSEQ multiplex PCR, and TCRdb holds only the in-frame ones, with some missing. Of approximately 79,000 clones in the sample, over 85% are singletons; the top ten hold approximately 0.2%. The material was CD4+ T cells from peripheral blood mononuclear cells, obtained before pregnancy. All receptors derive from a female donor with multiple sclerosis, enrolled in a pregnancy study.

The chain recombines TRBV27 with TRBJ2-3; 11 bases agree with TRBD2. CDR1 and CDR2 from the germline V gene are MNHEY and SMNVEV (reference sequence). With V trimmed by 7 bases and J by 6 bases, 15 bases remained unmatched. The CDR3 consists of 17 residues. CDR3: CASKPPGTSGNGDTQYF. DNA of the CDR3: TGTGCCAGCAAACCGCCTGGGACTAGCGGAAATGGTGATACGCAGTATTTT.

The gene calls are TRBV7-6 and TRBJ1-1; 7 nucleotides agree with TRBD1. There are 15 residues in the CDR3. Germline V lookup: CDR1 SGHVS, CDR2 FNYEAQ. J gave up 0 bases and V 5 bases, and 6 bases lay outside the gene matches. In DNA form, the CDR3 reads TGTGCCAGCAGCAGGGGACAGCAGCTGAACACTGAAGCTTTCTTT. It is translated as CASSRGQQLNTEAFF.

The chain uses TRBV28 and TRBJ1-1; the D gene is possibly TRBD1 (5 bases). CDR3 size: 13 residues. Germline V gene lookup returns CDR1 MDHEN and CDR2 SYDVKM. V shed 8 bases and J shed 6 bases, with 16 bases lying between them. CDR3 sequence: CASATSGLAEAFF. For the CDR3, the DNA is TGTGCCAGCGCGACTTCAGGGCTCGCTGAAGCTTTCTTT.

This chain connects TRBV7-9 to TRBJ2-7, with 9 bases fitting TRBD1. The V segment lost 5 bases and the J segment 3 bases; nucleotides outside the gene matches: 5. Germline V gene data show CDR1 as SEHNR and CDR2 as FQNEAQ (reference sequence). The CDR3 covers 14 residues. The CDR3 loop reads CASSVQGAHYEQYF. The CDR3 coding sequence is TGTGCCAGCAGCGTACAGGGGGCCCACTACGAGCAGTACTTC.

The chain has TRBV7-7 and TRBJ2-2; tentatively, D is TRBD1 (6 bases). CDR3 length: 14 amino acids. Germline lookup yields CDR1 SSHAT and CDR2 FNYEAQ (reference sequence). V was cut by 8 bases and J by 7 bases, with 17 bases left in between. The CDR3: CASGHGQIDGELFF. CDR3 nucleotides: TGTGCCAGCGGCCATGGACAGATTGACGGGGAGCTGTTTTTT. The full variable domain, completed using reference TRBV7-7 and TRBJ2-2, is GAGVSQSPRYKVTKRGQDVTLRCDPISSHATLYWYQQALGQGPEFLTYFNYEAQPDKSGLPSDRFSAERPEGSISTLTIQRTEQRDSAMYRCASGHGQIDGELFFGEGSRLTVL.

The chain is built from TRBV7-3 and TRBJ2-1, with D possibly matching TRBD2 (5 bases). The CDR3 has 15 residues. The V gene lost 5 bases and the J gene lost 0 bases, with 11 bases spanning the gap. Germline V lookup: CDR1 SGHTA, CDR2 FQGTGA. For the CDR3, the DNA is TGTGCCAGCAGCGAGAGCGGAAGCTCCTACAATGAGCAGTTCTTC. As protein: CASSESGSSYNEQFF.

The chain has TRBV2 and TRBJ1-4; D is possibly TRBD1 (5 bases). This CDR3 region has 12 residues. CDR1 is SNHLY, CDR2 FYNNEI, per germline. Trimming stripped 11 bases from V and 8 bases from J, with 15 bases between. CDR3 sequence: CASGGEVEKLFF. DNA of the CDR3: TGTGCCTCCGGGGGGGAGGTCGAAAAACTGTTTTTT.

The rearrangement links TRBV11-2 to TRBJ2-7; TRBD2 aligns across 9 bases. V lost 5 bases to trimming and J lost 6 bases; unmatched junction nucleotides: 8. This CDR3 has 14 amino acids. Germline V CDR1 and CDR2: SGHAT, FQNNGV. The CDR3 DNA sequence: TGTGCCAGCAGCCCCTTAGGACTAGCGATCGAGCAGTACTTC. Its translation: CASSPLGLAIEQYF.

The V and J genes are TRBV5-1 and TRBJ2-2; TRBD2 matches 8 bases. Germline-derived CDR1 and CDR2 are SGHRS and YFSETQ. Losses at the gene ends were 2 bases for V and 7 bases for J; bases not matched to a gene: 4. The CDR3 extends over 14 amino acids. CDR3 nucleotides: TGCGCCAGCAGCTTCGGGGGGGCTGGCGGGGAGCTGTTTTTT. Translation: CASSFGGAGGELFF.

The chain recombines TRBV4-2 with TRBJ1-5, with a weak D call TRBD1 (5 bases). In germline, CDR1 is LGHNA, CDR2 YNFKEQ. V shed 0 bases and J shed 2 bases, with 20 bases lying between them. This CDR3 has 19 residues. This chain's CDR3 is CASSQDTPGRAVGNQPQHF. CDR3 nucleotide sequence: TGTGCCAGCAGCCAAGATACCCCGGGCAGGGCGGTGGGCAATCAGCCCCAGCATTTT.

This clone showed up just once. The gene calls are TRBV5-4 and TRBJ2-1, with 7 bases aligning to TRBD1. Unmatched junction bases numbered 11, after V lost 0 bases and J lost 5 bases. This CDR3 spans 17 amino acids. Germline CDR1 and CDR2: SGHNT and YYREEE (reference sequence). The chain's CDR3 is CASSLVRRQGGDNEQFF. The CDR3 DNA sequence: TGTGCCAGCAGCTTGGTCAGGAGACAGGGTGGGGACAATGAGCAGTTCTTC. The full variable domain, in which reference TRBV5-4 and TRBJ2-1 provide the parts outside the CDR3, is ETGVTQSPTHLIKTRGQQVTLRCSSQSGHNTVSWYQQALGQGPQFIFQYYREEENGRGNFPPRFSGLQFPNYSSELNVNALELDDSALYLCASSLVRRQGGDNEQFFGPGTRLTVL.

The rearrangement links TRBV9 to TRBJ2-2; tentative D call: TRBD2 (5 bases). Trimming stripped 4 bases from V and 3 bases from J, with 10 bases between. Germline V gene sequence: CDR1 SGDLS, CDR2 YYNGEE. The CDR3 runs to 14 residues. The CDR3 DNA is TGTGCCAGCAGCCCCCCGGGGTACACCGGGGAGCTGTTTTTT. It yields the protein CASSPPGYTGELFF.

A single count supports this clone. V and J are TRBV6-6 and TRBJ1-5; TRBD1 matches 7 bases. The V gene end was trimmed by 5 bases and the J gene end by 5 bases; junction bases not matched to a gene: 3. The V gene's germline CDR1 is MNHNY and CDR2 SVGAGI (reference sequence). CDR3 length equals 13 residues. In nucleotides, the CDR3 is TGTGCCAGCAGTGACAGGGTCCATCAGCCCCAGCATTTT. This codes for CASSDRVHQPQHF.

The chain recombines TRBV28 with TRBJ2-7, with 10 bases matching TRBD1. J was trimmed by 2 bases and V by 3 bases; bases with no gene match: 1. The CDR3 sequence is 14 residues long. Germline CDR1 is MDHEN and CDR2 is SYDVKM. CDR3 coding DNA: TGTGCCAGCAGTTTGGGGACAGGGGCCTACGAGCAGTACTTC. Its protein product is CASSLGTGAYEQYF.

This clone has a handful of counts. V gene TRBV10-1 combines with J gene TRBJ1-1; D might be TRBD1 (5 bases). This CDR3 has 14 residues. Trimming removed 6 bases from V and 1 base from J, with 12 bases in between. Germline assignment: CDR1 WNHNN and CDR2 SYGVQD (reference sequence). The chain's CDR3 is CASSASGQNTEAFF. For the CDR3, the DNA is TGCGCCAGCAGCGCGTCTGGACAGAACACTGAAGCTTTCTTT.

This sequence joins TRBV5-1 and TRBJ2-1; the match to TRBD2 covers 12 bases. CDR3 length: 16 amino acids. The junction had 5 bases not matched to a gene; V was cut back by 0 bases and J by 7 bases. Germline-derived CDR1 and CDR2 are SGHRS and YFSETQ. DNA of the CDR3: TGCGCCAGCAGCTTGGCCGGGCTAGCGGGGGGGAATGAGCAGTTCTTC. As protein: CASSLAGLAGGNEQFF.

The chain recombines TRBV28 with TRBJ2-5; D unclear. The CDR3 sequence is 13 residues long. V was pared by 5 bases and J by 5 bases, with 12 bases between. Looked up from germline, CDR1 is MDHEN and CDR2 is SYDVKM. The CDR3 region has the DNA TGTGCCAGCAGTCCACTCCTCAGGGAGACCCAGTACTTC. This codes for CASSPLLRETQYF. The complete variable domain, with remaining parts taken from reference TRBV28 and TRBJ2-5, reads DVKVTQSSRYLVKRTGEKVFLECVQDMDHENMFWYRQDPGLGLRLIYFSYDVKMKEKGDIPEGYSVSREKKERFSLILESASTNQTSMYLCASSPLLRETQYFGPGTRLLVL.

V is TRBV7-2 and J is TRBJ2-1; D possibly corresponds to TRBD2 (6 bases). The CDR3 contains 17 residues. With 5 bases removed from V and 2 bases from J, the gap between germline ends came to 19 bases. CDR1 and CDR2 from the germline V gene are SGHTA and FQGNSA. The CDR3 here is CASSARLTGTPYNEQFF. CDR3 sequence (DNA): TGTGCCAGCAGCGCGCGTCTGACCGGGACTCCCTACAATGAGCAGTTCTTC.

The CDR3 loop is CASGRTSAAGNTIYF. CDR3 bases: TGTGCCAGCGGTCGAACCTCGGCGGCTGGAAACACCATATATTTT. The V and J genes are TRBV14 and TRBJ1-3; D is undetermined. The germline gives CDR1 SGHDN, CDR2 FVKESK. Trimming pared 8 bases from V and 2 bases from J, leaving 16 bases between. The CDR3 spans 15 residues.

V gene TRBV5-6 combines with J gene TRBJ1-6, with D unclear. Trimming took 0 bases from V and 7 from J, leaving 14 bases between them. This CDR3 comprises 16 residues. CDR1 is SGHDT and CDR2 is YYEEEE in the germline V gene. This CDR3 is CASSLGGMFGNSPLHF. CDR3 nucleotide sequence: TGTGCCAGCAGCTTGGGCGGGATGTTTGGGAATTCACCCCTCCACTTT.

The CDR3 here is CASSQWDSSYYYGYTF. For the CDR3, the DNA is TGTGCCAGCAGTCAATGGGACAGCAGCTACTATTATGGCTACACCTTC. The genes are TRBV28 and TRBJ1-2; 7 nucleotides agree with TRBD1. CDR3 length: 16 amino acids. Germline trimming cut 5 bases from V and 5 bases from J; bases unmatched to any gene: 14. Looked up from germline, CDR1 is MDHEN and CDR2 is SYDVKM.

The chain couples TRBV19 to TRBJ1-3; weak D call: TRBD1 (5 bases). The CDR3 is 14 residues long. V was clipped by 5 bases and J by 0 bases, with 8 bases between them. In germline, CDR1 is LNHDA, CDR2 SQIVND (reference sequence). The CDR3 here is CASSQGNSGNTIYF. CDR3 in DNA: TGTGCCAGTAGTCAGGGCAACTCTGGAAACACCATATATTTT.

CDR3 bases: TGCAGCGCCCGACAGGGTTCGAATGAAAAACTGTTTTTT. Translating gives CSARQGSNEKLFF. The chain carries TRBV29-1 and TRBJ1-4, with 7 bases identical to TRBD1. The length of the CDR3 is 13 residues. CDR1 and CDR2 from the germline V gene are SQVTM and ANQGSEA. The J segment lost 5 bases and the V segment lost 7 bases, leaving 7 bases of the junction unmatched.

This chain connects TRBV9 to TRBJ1-4, with 7 positions matching TRBD1. V shed 5 bases and J 6 bases; nucleotides not matched to a gene: 10. Germline lookup yields CDR1 SGDLS and CDR2 YYNGEE. The CDR3 runs 15 residues. The CDR3 DNA reads TGTGCCAGCAGTGTAACAGGGGCCTCCTATGAAAAACTGTTTTTT. Amino acid sequence: CASSVTGASYEKLFF.